The entry below describes one TCR beta chain. Antigen unknown. This record belongs to a study of cytomegalovirus exposure and HLA in healthy donors. Looking at the study overall: Early release data held 75 million to 90 million unique TCRs from HLA-typed donors. Study observations and caveats: A few chains tied to CMV proved CMV antigen-specific in vitro. Associated with cytomegalovirus, according to the listing, were 150 to 200 TCR beta chains.

The CDR3 spans 15 residues. Germline-derived CDR1 and CDR2 are MNHEY and SVGAGI. V lost 3 bases and J lost 5; bases outside the gene matches: 4. A multiplex PCR was run with 60 Vbeta primers and 13 Jbeta primers. The method was immunoSEQ multiplex PCR; TCRdb's version includes in-frame clones alone and lacks a portion of them. The sample has roughly 190,000 clones; 70% to 80% are singletons. Sequencing used PBMCs. The sequence was obtained from a woman aged 45-60 years in good health and CMV-seronegative. This sequence joins TRBV6-5 and TRBJ2-1, with TRBD1 identical over 10 bases. This CDR3 is CASSYFGTGDNEQFF. CDR3 nucleotide sequence: TGTGCCAGCAGTTATTTCGGGACAGGGGACAATGAGCAGTTCTTC.